The 7 T cell receptor beta chains presented below share a single source sample, sequenced in a study of T-cell reconstitution after alpha-beta-depleted transplantation in children. Unique molecular identifiers were incorporated into the prepared TCRbeta library. Each CDR3 protein gets one entry after TCRdb re-called the PCR reads with MiXCR. This sample yields a few hundred thousand distinct CDR3 sequences, of which over 40% are seen a single time; 27% belongs to the top ten. Sequences were derived from PBMCs, sampled before TCRalphabeta/CD19-depleted stem cell transplant. The receptor set was obtained from a girl aged 2 to 9 with aplastic anemia, due to receive a stem cell transplant.

The rearrangement uses TRBV5-6 and TRBJ2-3, with TRBD2 matching 8 bases. The germline V gene encodes CDR1 SGHDT and CDR2 YYEEEE. The V segment lost 1 base and the J segment 4 bases; nucleotides outside the gene matches: 11. CDR3 size: 17 residues. DNA for the CDR3: TGTGCCAGCAGCTTGCAGCATTCAGCGGGGGACCCAGATACGCAGTATTTT. It encodes CASSLQHSAGDPDTQYF.

The genes are TRBV3-1 and TRBJ2-2; D uncertain. This CDR3 has 16 residues. Deletions cut 1 base from V and 7 bases from J, with 16 bases between. Germline V gene data show CDR1 as LGHDT and CDR2 as YNNKEL (reference sequence). In nucleotides, the CDR3 is TGTGCCAGCAGCCAAGGGGCGGCCGCCAGGCACGGGGAGCTGTTTTTT. Its protein product is CASSQGAAARHGELFF.

Regarding this clonotype: Germline is not matched at one junction end, which may reflect a read error. The chain couples TRBV18 to TRBJ1-3; D gene unclear. Germline values: CDR1 KGHSH, CDR2 LQKENI. CDR3 length equals 16 residues. Written as DNA, the CDR3 is TGTGCCAGCTCGCCACGAGGCAAGGAGGCTGGAAACACCATATATTTT. It codes for CASSPRGKEAGNTIYF.

The chain uses TRBV5-1 and TRBJ1-4; 8 bases are a match to TRBD1. The CDR3 runs to 13 residues. V lost 8 bases, J lost 4 bases, and 4 bases stayed unmatched. The germline V gene encodes CDR1 SGHRS and CDR2 YFSETQ. CDR3: CARGTGHNEKLFF. The CDR3 DNA reads TGCGCCAGGGGGACAGGTCATAATGAAAAACTGTTTTTT.

In this sample, this clonotype turned up many times. J is TRBJ2-1 and V is TRBV7-8, with no clear D. CDR3 length: 12 amino acids. The V gene's germline CDR1 is SGHVS and CDR2 FQNEAQ. Trimming left V 3 bases short and J 5 bases short, with 5 bases between. For the CDR3, the DNA is TGTGCCAGCAGCTTCCAGGACAATGAGCAGTTCTTC. This sequence encodes CASSFQDNEQFF.

The V and J genes are TRBV20-1 and TRBJ1-1; D is ambiguous. Germline-derived CDR1 and CDR2 are DFQATT and SNEGSKA (reference sequence). The CDR3 runs 12 residues. Trimming removed 7 bases at V and 0 bases at J, with 9 bases between. CDR3 region: CSVVTMNTEAFF. As DNA, the CDR3 is TGCAGTGTAGTAACCATGAACACTGAAGCTTTCTTT.

The chain recombines TRBV20-1 with TRBJ2-5, with D possibly TRBD1 on 6 matching bases. The CDR3 loop spans 13 amino acids. Germline V gene sequence: CDR1 DFQATT, CDR2 SNEGSKA (reference sequence). V lost 4 bases, J lost 1 base, and 10 bases lay in between. DNA of the CDR3: TGCAGTGCTACCAGGACAGCCCAAGAGACCCAGTACTTC. As protein: CSATRTAQETQYF.